The present entry profiles one T cell receptor beta chain with its context. Profiling relied on immunoSEQ multiplex PCR, and the TCRdb table lists in-frame clones only, not all of them. The sample shows about 86,000 clones, 90% to 95% of them seen only once. The data are from a study of control samples from healthy donors and cancer patients. This CDR3 has 14 amino acids. V lost 4 bases, J lost 5 bases, and 15 bases lay in between. CDR1 is SGHNT, CDR2 YYREEE, per germline (reference sequence). The sequencing input was blood. The chain uses TRBV5-4 and TRBJ2-5; D tentatively reads TRBD1 or TRBD2 (5 bases each). The TCR comes from a woman in her twenties or thirties in good health. As DNA, the CDR3 is TGTGCCAGCAGCAGCCGGGACCAGGGTGAGACCCAGTACTTC. This codes for CASSSRDQGETQYF.